A single sample is the source of the 23 T cell receptor beta chains below, sequenced in a study of T-cell memory formation after mild COVID-19. TCRdb itself ran the 5' RACE reads through MiXCR, one entry per CDR3 protein. The sample shows approximately 210,000 distinct CDR3 sequences, 8% to 11% of them seen only once. What was sequenced was PBMCs or a T cell subset sorted from them (not recorded which). The source of these receptors is a man between 18 and 29 years old who had mild COVID-19 (a few samples of this study predate the infection). Cell type and time point are not known.

Regarding this clonotype: The germline gene is not matched at one end of the junction; a read error may be the cause. V gene TRBV12-3 or TRBV12-4 combines with J gene TRBJ2-2, with 10 bases fitting TRBD2. The CDR3 extends over 17 amino acids. The chain's CDR3 is CASTPRGRTSGTGELIF. CDR3 nucleotides: TGTGCCAGCACCCCTCGAGGGCGGACTAGCGGCACCGGGGAGCTGATTTTT.

This clonotype has more than one count but fewer than ten. The chain joins TRBV10-1 to TRBJ1-3; TRBD1 agrees at 9 bases. Germline V lookup: CDR1 WNHNN, CDR2 SYGVQD (reference sequence). The CDR3 is made up of 15 amino acids. V dropped 3 bases and J dropped 3; count of bases not matched to a gene: 3. For the CDR3, the DNA is TGCGCCAGCAGTGAAGGGACAGGGTTTGGAAACACCATATATTTT. This codes for CASSEGTGFGNTIYF.

This clonotype was seen more than once but under ten times. This chain connects TRBV20-1 to TRBJ2-7; 7 bases match TRBD2. The V segment lost 2 bases and the J segment 5 bases; nucleotides outside the gene matches: 12. The germline gives CDR1 DFQATT, CDR2 SNEGSKA (reference sequence). The CDR3 has 15 residues. The chain's CDR3 is CSARILGEGVHEQYF. In nucleotides, the CDR3 is TGCAGTGCTAGAATACTGGGGGAGGGCGTCCACGAGCAGTACTTC.

Only a few counts were recorded for this clonotype. The J gene is TRBJ1-1, the V gene TRBV18; 8 bases fit TRBD1. This CDR3 spans 14 amino acids. Germline loops: CDR1 KGHSH, CDR2 LQKENI. V gave up 2 bases and J gave up 10 bases; unmatched junction bases: 9. Here the CDR3 DNA reads TGTGCCAGCTCACCAATGGACAGGGTCGGGGTAGCTTTCTTT. As protein: CASSPMDRVGVAFF.

This rearrangement joins TRBV7-2 to TRBJ1-2; D might be TRBD1 (6 bases). The CDR3 runs 16 residues. V lost 0 bases and J 3 bases, leaving 14 bases between the germline ends. In germline, CDR1 is SGHTA, CDR2 FQGNSA. This CDR3 is CASSLAGPTGDYGYTF. As DNA, the CDR3 is TGTGCCAGCAGCTTAGCGGGCCCGACAGGAGACTATGGCTACACCTTC.

The V and J genes are TRBV6-6 and TRBJ1-1; D not resolved. The germline V gene encodes CDR1 MNHNY and CDR2 SVGAGI (reference sequence). CDR3 length equals 15 residues. V was cut by 1 base and J by 4 bases, with 13 bases left in between. CDR3 nucleotide sequence: TGTGCCAGCAGTTACTATTCCGGGGAAGGCACTGAAGCTTTCTTT. Protein product: CASSYYSGEGTEAFF.

Only a few counts were recorded for this clonotype. This rearrangement joins TRBV7-9 to TRBJ2-3, with TRBD1 matching 8 bases. Germline V gene lookup returns CDR1 SEHNR and CDR2 FQNEAQ (reference sequence). The J segment lost 1 base and the V segment lost 7 bases, leaving 4 bases of the junction unmatched. This CDR3 is built from 14 residues. The CDR3 coding sequence is TGTGCCAGCAAACCAGGGGGCGGCACAGATACGCAGTATTTT. The encoded protein is CASKPGGGTDTQYF.

This clonotype was counted between two and nine times. The V gene is TRBV7-2, the J gene TRBJ1-3; D is unclear. The length of the CDR3 is 17 residues. V lost 2 bases and J 3 bases, leaving 17 bases between the germline ends. Germline assignment: CDR1 SGHTA and CDR2 FQGNSA. The CDR3 protein is CASSLISSAGRGNTIYF. Here the CDR3 DNA reads TGTGCCAGCAGCTTAATATCCTCGGCCGGTCGTGGAAACACCATATATTTT.

This clonotype showed up many times. The chain joins TRBV20-1 to TRBJ2-3; 8 nucleotides match TRBD2. This CDR3 is built from 14 residues. J gave up 3 bases and V 7 bases, and 9 bases lay outside the gene matches. Germline CDR1 DFQATT, CDR2 SNEGSKA (reference sequence). CDR3 in DNA: TGCAGTGTCGCACGGGGGGGTTGGACAGATACGCAGTATTTT. Protein sequence: CSVARGGWTDTQYF.

This clonotype was seen only a few times. The chain links TRBV4-1 to TRBJ1-2, with TRBD1 as a possible D gene (5 bases). The V and J ends lost 1 base and 6 bases respectively, with 15 bases between them. This CDR3 has 15 residues. Germline V gene data show CDR1 as MGHRA and CDR2 as YSYEKL. CDR3 residues: CASSQAGALGDGYTF. The DNA of the CDR3 is TGCGCCAGCAGCCAAGCTGGAGCATTAGGGGATGGCTACACCTTC.

This clonotype was detected a few times. The chain couples TRBV6-6 to TRBJ2-5; TRBD1 agrees at 12 bases. Germline-derived CDR1 and CDR2 are MNHNY and SVGAGI (reference sequence). V lost 0 bases and J lost 4; bases outside the gene matches: 3. This CDR3 is built from 16 residues. Here the CDR3 DNA reads TGTGCCAGCAGTTACTCGGGACAGGGGGCACGAGAGACCCAGTACTTC. As protein: CASSYSGQGARETQYF.

This clonotype has a single count. V is TRBV6-5 and J is TRBJ1-2, with 7 bases fitting TRBD1. The CDR3 is 15 amino acids. Germline V CDR1 and CDR2: MNHEY, SVGAGI. The junction had 5 bases not matched to a gene; V was cut back by 0 bases and J by 4 bases. CDR3 sequence reads: CASSYSDRPPYGYTF. The CDR3 bases are TGTGCCAGCAGTTACTCGGACAGGCCCCCCTATGGCTACACCTTC.

The chain links TRBV25-1 to TRBJ2-1; a weak D match, TRBD1 (6 bases). The CDR3 spans 14 residues. Germline V lookup: CDR1 MGHDK, CDR2 SYGVNS. Trimming shortened V by 3 bases and J by 3 bases, and 9 bases separated the two germline ends. Written as DNA, the CDR3 is TGTGCCAGCAGTGATAGCAGGGGCTACAATGAGCAGTTCTTC. This gives the protein CASSDSRGYNEQFF.

The chain is built from TRBV6-5 and TRBJ1-2; 8 bases match TRBD1. V lost 0 bases and J lost 5; bases outside the gene matches: 5. This CDR3 comprises 15 residues. The V gene's germline CDR1 is MNHEY and CDR2 SVGAGI. CDR3 protein: CASSYSKTGVYGYTF. Here the CDR3 DNA reads TGTGCCAGCAGTTACTCAAAGACAGGGGTATATGGCTACACCTTC.

This clonotype was seen a handful of times. The CDR3 sequence is CASSLARFSITEAFF. In DNA, the CDR3 is TGTGCCAGCAGCTTAGCGCGTTTCAGCATCACTGAAGCTTTCTTT. The chain links TRBV7-8 to TRBJ1-1; D remains unclear. CDR1 and CDR2 from the germline V gene are SGHVS and FQNEAQ. Trimming shortened V by 0 bases and J by 4 bases, and 12 bases separated the two germline ends. The CDR3 length is 15 residues.

This clonotype was seen a handful of times. The chain couples TRBV3-1 to TRBJ2-7, with D hard to call. This CDR3 contains 12 residues. Trimming took off 2 bases at V and 4 bases at J, with 6 bases between the two ends. CDR1 and CDR2 from the germline V gene are LGHDT and YNNKEL (reference sequence). Written as DNA, the CDR3 is TGTGCCAGCAGCCAACCGTGGTACGAGCAGTACGTC. Residues: CASSQPWYEQYV.

This clonotype turned up a few times. The V and J genes are TRBV11-2 and TRBJ2-5, with unresolved D. Trimming cost V 0 bases and J 7 bases, with 9 bases left between them. The CDR3 is 13 amino acids. CDR1 is SGHAT, CDR2 FQNNGV, per germline. CDR3 protein: CASSLEGSGTQYF. The CDR3 DNA reads TGTGCCAGCAGCTTAGAGGGGTCCGGGACCCAGTACTTC.

This clonotype was detected a few times. The CDR3 region has the DNA TGCGCCAGCAGCCCGGGGCATTTCAATCAGCCCCAGCATTTT. As protein: CASSPGHFNQPQHF. The J gene is TRBJ1-5, the V gene TRBV5-1, with D maybe TRBD1 (5 bases). The V gene's germline CDR1 is SGHRS and CDR2 YFSETQ. CDR3 length equals 14 residues. Trimming cost V 4 bases and J 3 bases, with 11 bases left between them.

In its sample, this clonotype was seen a few times. The rearrangement uses TRBV29-1 and TRBJ1-1; D unresolved. Germline V CDR1 and CDR2: SQVTM, ANQGSEA. The CDR3 covers 16 residues. Deletions cut 3 bases from V and 1 base from J, with 18 bases between. CDR3 sequence reads: CSVDRSPARKNTEAFF. The DNA for the CDR3 is TGCAGCGTTGATAGATCCCCCGCACGGAAGAACACTGAAGCTTTCTTT.

This chain uses TRBV19 with TRBJ1-5, with a tentative D call TRBD1 (6 bases). The CDR3 is made up of 14 amino acids. Deletions cut 6 bases from V and 7 bases from J, with 16 bases between. The germline CDR1 and CDR2 sequences are LNHDA and SQIVND (reference sequence). The CDR3 coding sequence is TGTGCCAGTAGGACCAACAGGGATGGCCAGCCCCAGCATTTT. This translates into CASRTNRDGQPQHF.

This clonotype was recorded at least ten times. The CDR3 coding sequence is TGCGCCAGCAGCCAAGTAGGGGGGGGGCCCGGGGAGCTGTTTTTT. This translates into CASSQVGGGPGELFF. The V and J genes are TRBV4-3 and TRBJ2-2; the D gene is possibly TRBD2 (7 bases). This CDR3 has 15 amino acids. Per germline, CDR1 LGHNA and CDR2 YSLEER. Trimming stripped 1 base from V and 6 bases from J, with 12 bases between.

CDR3 nucleotide sequence: TGTGCCAGCAGTTTATGGGGGGGCCAGCCCCAGCATTTT. Its protein product is CASSLWGGQPQHF. V and J are TRBV27 and TRBJ1-5; perhaps TRBD1 as D (6 bases). V lost 1 base and J lost 7, with 8 bases in between. CDR3 length: 13 amino acids. Germline CDR1 MNHEY, CDR2 SMNVEV (reference sequence).

This clonotype has just a few counts. The J gene is TRBJ1-3, the V gene TRBV7-2; 7 nucleotides match TRBD1. Germline V gives CDR1 SGHTA, CDR2 FQGNSA. V lost 5 bases and J lost 2; bases outside the gene matches: 9. There are 16 residues in the CDR3. The CDR3 DNA reads TGTGCCAGCAGCGCCCGACAGGGAAGCGCTGGAAACACCATATATTTT. As protein: CASSARQGSAGNTIYF.